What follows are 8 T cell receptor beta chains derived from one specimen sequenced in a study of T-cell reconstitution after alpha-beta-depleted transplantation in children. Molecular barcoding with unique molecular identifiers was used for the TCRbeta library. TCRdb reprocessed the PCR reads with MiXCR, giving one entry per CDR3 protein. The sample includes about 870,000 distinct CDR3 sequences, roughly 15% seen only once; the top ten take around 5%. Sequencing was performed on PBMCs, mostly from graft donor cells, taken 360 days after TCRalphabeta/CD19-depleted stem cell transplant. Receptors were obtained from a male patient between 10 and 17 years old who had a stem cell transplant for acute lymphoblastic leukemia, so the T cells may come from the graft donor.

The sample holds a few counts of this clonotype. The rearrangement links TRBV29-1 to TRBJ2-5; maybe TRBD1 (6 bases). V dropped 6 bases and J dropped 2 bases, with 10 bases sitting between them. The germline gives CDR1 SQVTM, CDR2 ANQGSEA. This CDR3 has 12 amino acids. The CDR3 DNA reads TGCAGCGTGGGGGCTAGGCAAGAGACCCAGTACTTC. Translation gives CSVGARQETQYF.

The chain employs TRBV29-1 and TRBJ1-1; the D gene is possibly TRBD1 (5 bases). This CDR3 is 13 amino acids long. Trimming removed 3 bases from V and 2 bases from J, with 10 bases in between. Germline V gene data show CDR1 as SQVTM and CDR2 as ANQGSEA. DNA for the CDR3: TGCAGCGTTGATTCGGGGCTCAACACTGAAGCTTTCTTT. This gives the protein CSVDSGLNTEAFF.

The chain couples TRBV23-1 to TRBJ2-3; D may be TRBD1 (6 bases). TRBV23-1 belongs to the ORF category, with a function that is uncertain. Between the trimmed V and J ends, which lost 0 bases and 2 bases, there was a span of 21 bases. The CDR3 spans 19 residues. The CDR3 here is CASSQSQVGQFEPTDTQYF. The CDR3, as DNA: TGCGCCAGCAGTCAATCTCAGGTCGGACAGTTTGAACCCACAGATACGCAGTATTTT.

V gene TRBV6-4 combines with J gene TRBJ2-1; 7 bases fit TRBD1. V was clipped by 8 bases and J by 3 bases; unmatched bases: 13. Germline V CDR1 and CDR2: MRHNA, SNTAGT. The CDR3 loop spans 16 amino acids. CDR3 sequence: CASSPNDRAFYNEQFF. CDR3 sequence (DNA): TGTGCCAGCTCTCCGAACGACAGGGCTTTCTACAATGAGCAGTTCTTC.

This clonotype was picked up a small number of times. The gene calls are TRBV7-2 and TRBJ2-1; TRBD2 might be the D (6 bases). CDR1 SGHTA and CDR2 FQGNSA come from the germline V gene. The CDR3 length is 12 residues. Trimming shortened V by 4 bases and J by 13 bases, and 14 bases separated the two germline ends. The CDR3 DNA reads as TGTGCCAGCAGCTCTGGGGCGGGATCACAGTTCTTC. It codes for CASSSGAGSQFF.

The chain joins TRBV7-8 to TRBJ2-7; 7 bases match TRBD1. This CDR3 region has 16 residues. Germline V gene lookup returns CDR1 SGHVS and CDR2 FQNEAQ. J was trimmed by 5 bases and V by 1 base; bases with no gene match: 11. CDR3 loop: CASSLDSQGVRDEQYF. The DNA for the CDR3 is TGTGCCAGCAGCTTAGACAGTCAGGGGGTCCGGGACGAGCAGTACTTC. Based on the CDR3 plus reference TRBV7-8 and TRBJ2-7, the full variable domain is GAGVSQSPRYKVAKRGQDVALRCDPISGHVSLFWYQQALGQGPEFLTYFQNEAQLDKSGLPSDRFFAERPEGSVSTLKIQRTQQEDSAVYLCASSLDSQGVRDEQYFGPGTRLTVT.

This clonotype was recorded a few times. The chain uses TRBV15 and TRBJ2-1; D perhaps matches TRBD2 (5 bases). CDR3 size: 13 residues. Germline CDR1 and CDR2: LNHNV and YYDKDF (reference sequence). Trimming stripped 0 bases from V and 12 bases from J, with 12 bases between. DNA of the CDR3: TGTGCCACCAGCAGAGATCTCAGCGGAACGCAGTTCTTC. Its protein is CATSRDLSGTQFF.

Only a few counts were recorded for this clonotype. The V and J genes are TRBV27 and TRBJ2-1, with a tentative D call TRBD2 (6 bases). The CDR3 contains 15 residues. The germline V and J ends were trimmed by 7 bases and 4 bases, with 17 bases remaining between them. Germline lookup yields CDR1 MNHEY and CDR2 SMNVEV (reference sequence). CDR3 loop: CASTISSGGYNEQFF. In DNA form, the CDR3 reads TGTGCCAGCACCATCTCGAGCGGAGGGTACAATGAGCAGTTCTTC.